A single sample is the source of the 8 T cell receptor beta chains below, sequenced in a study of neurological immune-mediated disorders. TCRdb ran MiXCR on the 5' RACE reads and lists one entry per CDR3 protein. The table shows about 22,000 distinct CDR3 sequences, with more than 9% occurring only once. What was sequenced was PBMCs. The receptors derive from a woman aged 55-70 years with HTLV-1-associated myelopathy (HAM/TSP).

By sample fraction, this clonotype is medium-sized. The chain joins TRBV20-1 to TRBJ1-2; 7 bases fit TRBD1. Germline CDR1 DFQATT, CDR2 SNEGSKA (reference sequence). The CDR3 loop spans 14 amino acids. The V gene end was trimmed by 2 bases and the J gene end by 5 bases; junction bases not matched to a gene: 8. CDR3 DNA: TGCAGTGCTAGACGGGCGCCAGGGGGTTATGGCTACACCTTC. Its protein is CSARRAPGGYGYTF.

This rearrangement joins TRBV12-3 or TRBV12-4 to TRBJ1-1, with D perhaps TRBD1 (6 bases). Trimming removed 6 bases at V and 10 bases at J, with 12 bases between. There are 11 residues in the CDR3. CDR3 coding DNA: TGTGCCAGCAGGACTAAGGGGGGAGCTTTCTTT. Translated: CASRTKGGAFF.

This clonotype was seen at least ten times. The CDR3 region is CASSLGGVSYEQYF. The CDR3 nucleotides read TGTGCCAGCAGCTTAGGGGGGGTTTCCTACGAGCAGTACTTC. The chain recombines TRBV7-9 with TRBJ2-7, with D possibly matching TRBD2 (6 bases). Germline V gene sequence: CDR1 SEHNR, CDR2 FQNEAQ (reference sequence). The CDR3 length is 14 residues. Between the trimmed V and J ends, which lost 1 base and 1 base, there was a span of 8 bases.

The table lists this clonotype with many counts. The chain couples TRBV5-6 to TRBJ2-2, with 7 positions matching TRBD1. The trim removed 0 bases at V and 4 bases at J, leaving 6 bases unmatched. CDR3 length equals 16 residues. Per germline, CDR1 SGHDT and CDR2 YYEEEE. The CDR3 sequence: CASSLGQGLSTGELFF. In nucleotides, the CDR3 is TGTGCCAGCAGCTTGGGACAGGGTCTGAGCACCGGGGAGCTGTTTTTT.

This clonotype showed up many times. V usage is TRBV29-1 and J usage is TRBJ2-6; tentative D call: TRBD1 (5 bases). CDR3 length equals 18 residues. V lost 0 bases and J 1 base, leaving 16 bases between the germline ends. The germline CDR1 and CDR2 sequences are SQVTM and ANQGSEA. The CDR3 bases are TGCAGCGTTGAAGATCAGAAGGGGCCCCAGTCTGGGGCCAACGTCCTGACTTTC. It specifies CSVEDQKGPQSGANVLTF.

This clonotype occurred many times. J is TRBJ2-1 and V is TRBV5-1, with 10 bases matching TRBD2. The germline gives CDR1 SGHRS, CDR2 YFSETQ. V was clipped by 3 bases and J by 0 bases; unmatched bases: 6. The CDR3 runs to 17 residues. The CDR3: CASSSLAGVSSYNEQFF. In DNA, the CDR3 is TGCGCCAGCAGCTCTCTAGCGGGGGTCAGCTCCTACAATGAGCAGTTCTTC.

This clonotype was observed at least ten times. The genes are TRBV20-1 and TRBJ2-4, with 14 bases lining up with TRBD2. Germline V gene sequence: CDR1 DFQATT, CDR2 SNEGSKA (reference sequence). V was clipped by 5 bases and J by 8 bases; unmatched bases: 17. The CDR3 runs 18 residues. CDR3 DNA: TGCAGTGCTTCCGGGACTAGCGGGGGCCCTAGCAAGACGGACATTCAGTACTTC. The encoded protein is CSASGTSGGPSKTDIQYF.

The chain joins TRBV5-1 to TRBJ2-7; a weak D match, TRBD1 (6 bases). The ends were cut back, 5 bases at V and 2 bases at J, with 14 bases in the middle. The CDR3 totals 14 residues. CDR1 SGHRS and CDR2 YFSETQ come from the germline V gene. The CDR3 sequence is CASRPEGDAYEQYF. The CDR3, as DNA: TGCGCCAGCAGACCTGAGGGGGACGCCTACGAGCAGTACTTC.